Following are 32 T cell receptor beta chains from one sample sequenced in a study of CD8 T cells in ankylosing spondylitis. MiXCR was run by TCRdb on the 5' RACE reads, yielding one entry per CDR3 protein. Among 200,000 to 250,000 distinct CDR3 sequences listed, 8% to 11% were seen once. The sample comprised blood, either unsorted or a sorted T cell fraction (not recorded which). The receptors here all came from a male donor with ankylosing spondylitis or in good health (not recorded which).

This clonotype came up many times. The chain joins TRBV7-3 to TRBJ2-1; possibly TRBD2 for D (5 bases). Germline lookup yields CDR1 SGHTA and CDR2 FQGTGA. This CDR3 is built from 15 residues. With 2 bases removed from V and 5 bases from J, the gap between germline ends came to 13 bases. The CDR3 region is CASSLLLGRNNEQFF. The DNA for the CDR3 is TGTGCCAGCAGCTTACTACTAGGAAGAAACAATGAGCAGTTCTTC.

At least ten counts were recorded for this clonotype. This chain joins TRBV20-1 and TRBJ2-7; D gene ambiguous. The CDR3 covers 14 residues. CDR1 and CDR2 (germline): DFQATT, SNEGSKA (reference sequence). V dropped 2 bases and J dropped 0 bases, with 11 bases sitting between them. The CDR3 nucleotides read TGCAGTGCTAGAAGGGCCTGGTCCTCCTACGAGCAGTACTTC. This encodes CSARRAWSSYEQYF.

This clonotype showed up many times. The chain has TRBV20-1 and TRBJ2-1; 14 bases are shared with TRBD2. The CDR3 length is 13 residues. Germline V gives CDR1 DFQATT, CDR2 SNEGSKA (reference sequence). V gave up 6 bases and J gave up 10 bases; unmatched junction bases: 5. CDR3 sequence: CSAGLAGGGEQFF. The CDR3 DNA sequence: TGCAGTGCAGGACTAGCGGGGGGTGGGGAGCAGTTCTTC.

This clonotype showed up many times. V usage is TRBV3-1 and J usage is TRBJ1-3, with D possibly matching TRBD1 (5 bases). Germline V gene sequence: CDR1 LGHDT, CDR2 YNNKEL (reference sequence). V was cut by 0 bases and J by 1 base, with 7 bases left in between. The CDR3 is 15 amino acids. CDR3 in amino acids: CASSQDSGSGNTIYF. CDR3 DNA: TGTGCCAGCAGCCAAGACTCAGGGTCTGGAAACACCATATATTTT. Complete variable domain (other parts from reference TRBV3-1 and TRBJ1-3): DTAVSQTPKYLVTQMGNDKSIKCEQNLGHDTMYWYKQDSKKFLKIMFSYNNKELIINETVPNRFSPKSPDKAHLNLHINSLELGDSAVYFCASSQDSGSGNTIYFGEGSWLTVV.

This clonotype was counted many times. The chain joins TRBV29-1 to TRBJ2-7; no reliable D call. Germline values: CDR1 SQVTM, CDR2 ANQGSEA. The V and J ends lost 4 bases and 4 bases respectively, with 8 bases between them. This CDR3 is 11 amino acids long. The CDR3 sequence: CSVGEAYEQYF. CDR3 sequence (DNA): TGCAGCGTTGGTGAGGCGTACGAGCAGTACTTC.

This clonotype appeared a few times. The rearrangement links TRBV27 to TRBJ2-1; 9 nucleotides align to TRBD2. V trimming: 2 bases; J trimming: 4 bases; junction bases outside the gene matches: 6. This CDR3 contains 16 residues. The germline V gene has CDR1 MNHEY and CDR2 SMNVEV (reference sequence). Here the CDR3 reads CASSLMGRGGYNEQFF. CDR3 DNA sequence: TGTGCCAGCAGTTTAATGGGGCGGGGGGGGTACAATGAGCAGTTCTTC.

This clonotype was recorded at least ten times. This chain uses TRBV7-3 with TRBJ2-5; either TRBD1 or TRBD2 may fit D (5 bases each). The V end lost 4 bases, the J end lost 0 bases, and 6 bases lay between the germline ends. Germline CDR1 reads SGHTA; CDR2 reads FQGTGA. This CDR3 region has 13 residues. CDR3 DNA: TGTGCCAGCAGCTCGGGACACCAAGAGACCCAGTACTTC. This codes for CASSSGHQETQYF.

This rearrangement joins TRBV2 to TRBJ2-6; D unresolved. The CDR3 runs 14 residues. CDR1 SNHLY and CDR2 FYNNEI come from the germline V gene. The V end lost 6 bases, the J end lost 0 bases, and 6 bases lay between the germline ends. DNA of the CDR3: TGTGCCAGCAGGCTCCTCTCTGGGGCCAACGTCCTGACTTTC. Amino acids: CASRLLSGANVLTF.

The sample holds many counts of this clonotype. Here the CDR3 DNA reads TGTGCCAGCAGCCTCCGGGACAGGGGGAGCACTGAAGCTTTCTTT. This codes for CASSLRDRGSTEAFF. This rearrangement joins TRBV21-1 to TRBJ1-1; the table's D call TRBD1 went unverified against the DNA. TRBV21-1 counts as a pseudogene. CDR3 size: 15 residues.

At least ten counts were recorded for this clonotype. The chain uses TRBV7-3 and TRBJ1-1, with TRBD1 as a possible D gene (6 bases). The CDR3 is 17 residues long. V shed 0 bases and J shed 2 bases, with 16 bases lying between them. The V gene's germline CDR1 is SGHTA and CDR2 FQGTGA. CDR3 DNA sequence: TGTGCCAGCAGCTTAACGCCCTCAAACAGGGCCAACACTGAAGCTTTCTTT. This gives the protein CASSLTPSNRANTEAFF. Looking up the rest from reference TRBV7-3 and TRBJ1-1 gives the full variable domain: GAGVSQTPSNKVTEKGKYVELRCDPISGHTALYWYRQSLGQGPEFLIYFQGTGAADDSGLPNDRFFAVRPEGSVSTLKIQRTERGDSAVYLCASSLTPSNRANTEAFFGQGTRLTVV.

This clonotype has a handful of counts. This chain joins TRBV20-1 and TRBJ2-1; 8 bases are a match to TRBD2. Germline loops: CDR1 DFQATT, CDR2 SNEGSKA (reference sequence). The CDR3 extends over 18 amino acids. V lost 3 bases to trimming and J lost 0 bases; unmatched junction nucleotides: 13. CDR3 protein: CSARTGLGGSFSYNEQFF. In DNA, the CDR3 is TGCAGTGCTAGGACGGGACTAGGAGGGAGTTTCTCCTACAATGAGCAGTTCTTC.

The table lists this clonotype with a few counts. This sequence joins TRBV2 and TRBJ2-5; 7 bases align to TRBD1. The germline V gene has CDR1 SNHLY and CDR2 FYNNEI. J gave up 5 bases and V 6 bases, and 6 bases lay outside the gene matches. The CDR3 totals 13 residues. The CDR3 DNA reads as TGTGCCAGCAGCTTAGACAGGGCGGAGACCCAGTACTTC. Translated: CASSLDRAETQYF.

This clonotype was seen ten or more times. This CDR3 is CSALPGPYNEQFF. CDR3 nucleotide sequence: TGCAGCGCCTTGCCGGGCCCCTACAATGAGCAGTTCTTC. The rearrangement links TRBV29-1 to TRBJ2-1, with D uncertain. In germline, CDR1 is SQVTM, CDR2 ANQGSEA. V lost 7 bases and J lost 2, with 12 bases in between. This CDR3 region has 13 residues.

This clonotype was detected a few times. This chain joins TRBV7-8 and TRBJ2-5; maybe TRBD2 (7 bases). V dropped 4 bases and J dropped 2 bases, with 17 bases sitting between them. This CDR3 has 16 residues. CDR1 is SGHVS, CDR2 FQNEAQ, per germline. The CDR3 spells CASSSGGGLRQETQYF. CDR3 sequence (DNA): TGTGCCAGCAGCTCTGGGGGGGGGCTCCGGCAAGAGACCCAGTACTTC. Variable domain in full (rest from reference TRBV7-8 and TRBJ2-5): GAGVSQSPRYKVAKRGQDVALRCDPISGHVSLFWYQQALGQGPEFLTYFQNEAQLDKSGLPSDRFFAERPEGSVSTLKIQRTQQEDSAVYLCASSSGGGLRQETQYFGPGTRLLVL.

This clonotype appeared many times. The junction shows a germline mismatch at one end, possibly a read error. The chain joins TRBV6-6 to TRBJ2-7; 7 bases match TRBD2. The germline gives CDR1 MNHNY, CDR2 SVGAGI (reference sequence). The CDR3 is 12 residues long. CDR3 sequence: CASSYAGLAENF. CDR3 sequence (DNA): TGTGCCAGCAGTTATGCCGGCCTAGCGGAAAACTTC.

The chain has TRBV7-9 and TRBJ1-4; no reliable D call. This CDR3 region has 16 residues. Germline CDR1 is SEHNR and CDR2 is FQNEAQ (reference sequence). Trimming took off 5 bases at V and 8 bases at J, with 21 bases between the two ends. CDR3 in DNA: TGTGCCAGCAGCAGATTATCCGCCGCGGGGAGCGAAAAACTGTTTTTT. The encoded protein is CASSRLSAAGSEKLFF.

This chain links TRBV5-4 with TRBJ2-7, with D unresolved. The V end was cut by 2 bases, the J end by 0 bases, with 9 bases between. The CDR3 loop spans 14 amino acids. Germline loops: CDR1 SGHNT, CDR2 YYREEE (reference sequence). The DNA of the CDR3 is TGTGCCAGCAGCTTTAGGATTCCCTCCTACGAGCAGTACTTC. Amino acids: CASSFRIPSYEQYF.

The V and J genes are TRBV30 and TRBJ2-5, with a weak D call TRBD1 (7 bases). The V gene lost 0 bases and the J gene lost 7 bases, with 15 bases spanning the gap. The CDR3 runs 14 residues. Per the germline V gene, CDR1 is GTSNPN and CDR2 is SVGIG (reference sequence). The CDR3 is CAWSVSGGLGTQYF. The DNA of the CDR3 is TGTGCCTGGAGTGTGTCAGGGGGGCTAGGGACCCAGTACTTC.

Comments on this clonotype: Possible read error: a much larger clone is one base away. V is TRBV20-1 and J is TRBJ2-3, with D maybe TRBD1 (6 bases). The DNA end is more similar to TRBJ1-5, so the J call may be wrong. The germline gives CDR1 DFQATT, CDR2 SNEGSKA (reference sequence). The CDR3 is 15 amino acids. The DNA of the CDR3 is TGCAGTGCTAGTCTAGCGGGGGGCAGCACAGATACGCAGCATTTT. As protein: CSASLAGGSTDTQHF.

This clonotype was found many times. The genes are TRBV7-6 and TRBJ2-1, with D unclear. The CDR3 covers 13 residues. Trimming left V 7 bases short and J 1 base short, with 8 bases between. Germline V lookup: CDR1 SGHVS, CDR2 FNYEAQ. The CDR3 DNA reads as TGTGCCAGCACCCCGGGTTCCTACAATGAGCAGTTCTTC. Residues: CASTPGSYNEQFF.

This sequence joins TRBV7-2 and TRBJ2-2; D is unclear. The CDR3 is 16 amino acids. Germline lookup yields CDR1 SGHTA and CDR2 FQGNSA. With 7 bases removed from V and 1 base from J, the gap between germline ends came to 16 bases. This CDR3 is CASTTSSRLNTGELFF. The CDR3 coding sequence is TGTGCCAGCACCACCTCCAGCCGACTGAACACCGGGGAGCTGTTTTTT.

This clonotype was counted many times. This rearrangement joins TRBV6-2 or TRBV6-3 to TRBJ1-5; D might be TRBD1 (5 bases). CDR3 length: 12 amino acids. Germline values: CDR1 MNHEY, CDR2 SVGEGT. Trimming cost V 7 bases and J 6 bases, with 10 bases left between them. The CDR3 loop is CASTGLGQPQHF. The DNA of the CDR3 is TGTGCCAGCACAGGGCTCGGTCAGCCCCAGCATTTT.

This clonotype has ten or more counts. V usage is TRBV27 and J usage is TRBJ1-1; no clear D. The CDR3 covers 13 residues. Trimming removed 4 bases at V and 0 bases at J, with 6 bases between. In germline, CDR1 is MNHEY, CDR2 SMNVEV (reference sequence). The DNA for the CDR3 is TGTGCCAGCAGTTGGACGGTGAACACTGAAGCTTTCTTT. Its protein is CASSWTVNTEAFF.

This clonotype was counted many times. The chain carries TRBV27 and TRBJ1-1; maybe TRBD1 (6 bases). Germline assignment: CDR1 MNHEY and CDR2 SMNVEV (reference sequence). Deletions cut 4 bases from V and 10 bases from J, with 16 bases between. This CDR3 region has 13 residues. The CDR3 sequence is CASSSPTGPGAFF. As DNA, the CDR3 is TGTGCCAGCAGTTCCCCCACAGGGCCAGGAGCTTTCTTT.

This clonotype was seen ten or more times. The V call is TRBV11-2, the J call TRBJ2-3; D might be TRBD1 (7 bases). Germline V gives CDR1 SGHAT, CDR2 FQNNGV. The CDR3 length is 16 residues. Deletions cut 4 bases from V and 2 bases from J, with 16 bases between. This CDR3 is CASSSLGGQHTDTQYF. In DNA, the CDR3 is TGTGCCAGCAGCTCCCTGGGGGGACAGCACACAGATACGCAGTATTTT.

The table lists this clonotype with many counts. The rearrangement joins TRBV7-2 to TRBJ2-5; TRBD1 agrees at 10 bases. From germline, CDR1 is SGHTA and CDR2 FQGNSA. CDR3 length equals 14 residues. The J segment lost 2 bases and the V segment lost 7 bases, leaving 4 bases of the junction unmatched. CDR3 bases: TGTGCCAGCACTTGGACAGGGGGGCAAGAGACCCAGTACTTC. Its translation: CASTWTGGQETQYF.

This clonotype was seen many times. The genes are TRBV3-1 and TRBJ2-3; the D gene is possibly TRBD2 (5 bases). Per the germline V gene, CDR1 is LGHDT and CDR2 is YNNKEL (reference sequence). Trimming removed 3 bases at V and 5 bases at J, with 12 bases between. The CDR3 totals 14 residues. In DNA form, the CDR3 reads TGTGCCAGCAGCCAGGAGAGGGCCAGAGATACGCAGTATTTT. Residues: CASSQERARDTQYF.

This clonotype was seen at least ten times. The chain joins TRBV3-1 to TRBJ2-3, with 7 bases aligning to TRBD2. The CDR3 extends over 15 amino acids. V dropped 4 bases and J dropped 1; count of bases not matched to a gene: 5. The germline V gene encodes CDR1 LGHDT and CDR2 YNNKEL (reference sequence). DNA of the CDR3: TGTGCCAGCAGCCCTTATAGCGGGCGCACAGATACGCAGTATTTT. This encodes CASSPYSGRTDTQYF.

The CDR3 is CASSLAPGQAGNTGELFF. The DNA of the CDR3 is TGTGCCAGCAGCTTAGCGCCGGGACAGGCGGGGAACACCGGGGAGCTGTTTTTT. The J gene is TRBJ2-2, the V gene TRBV7-6; 8 bases line up with TRBD1. Per germline, CDR1 SGHVS and CDR2 FNYEAQ. This CDR3 is 18 amino acids long. V lost 0 bases to trimming and J lost 1 base; unmatched junction nucleotides: 7.

This clonotype was found many times. The chain links TRBV12-3 or TRBV12-4 to TRBJ2-1, with 12 bases aligning to TRBD2. V shed 5 bases and J 4 bases; nucleotides not matched to a gene: 12. The CDR3 sequence is 18 residues long. In nucleotides, the CDR3 is TGTGCCAGCAGTCCTATCAGGGCTAGCGGGGGGGTTTACAATGAGCAGTTCTTC. Translation: CASSPIRASGGVYNEQFF.

This clonotype was picked up many times. V usage is TRBV29-1 and J usage is TRBJ2-7, with 7 bases lining up with TRBD1. This CDR3 is built from 13 residues. CDR1 and CDR2 (germline): SQVTM, ANQGSEA. With 4 bases clipped from V and 3 bases from J, the junction kept 6 bases outside the gene matches. The CDR3 sequence is CSVAGQAGYEQYF. CDR3 DNA sequence: TGCAGCGTTGCTGGACAGGCGGGCTACGAGCAGTACTTC.

The sample holds many counts of this clonotype. The chain is built from TRBV20-1 and TRBJ2-1; tentative D call: TRBD2 (5 bases). The CDR3 spans 15 residues. Germline V gene sequence: CDR1 DFQATT, CDR2 SNEGSKA (reference sequence). V lost 0 bases to trimming and J lost 0 bases, with 9 bases between them. The CDR3 protein is CSARDVGSSYNEQFF. In DNA form, the CDR3 reads TGCAGTGCTAGAGATGTGGGGAGCTCCTACAATGAGCAGTTCTTC.